Sequencing of this T cell receptor beta chain was carried out in a study of blood T cell repertoires in COVID-19. Study-level background: Acute-phase and convalescent COVID-19 samples originated in the United States, Italy and Spain.

Per the authors' pipeline: Quantification of nucleated cells was approximated via reference gene primer amplification. Method: immunoSEQ multiplex PCR; TCRdb's copy keeps in-frame clones and lacks some. The V and J calls and clone size were taken over from that table, and D and trimming were inferred from the DNA. The sample has approximately 110,000 clones, around 90% seen once. CDR3 length equals 19 residues. The V gene end was trimmed by 4 bases and the J gene end by 6 bases; junction bases not matched to a gene: 16. Germline CDR1 reads MNHNS; CDR2 reads SASEGT. Seattle participants joined during active infection and were tracked over time.

The receptor's source is a man aged 50-60 years with COVID-19, enrolled during active disease. The source material was peripheral blood. The chain is built from TRBV6-1 and TRBJ2-1, with TRBD1 matching over 12 bases. The CDR3 DNA follows: TGTGCCAGCAGTGTCCTTCCGGGACAGGGGGCTTCGAGGGCCAATGAGCAGTTCTTC. Translating it yields CASSVLPGQGASRANEQFF.